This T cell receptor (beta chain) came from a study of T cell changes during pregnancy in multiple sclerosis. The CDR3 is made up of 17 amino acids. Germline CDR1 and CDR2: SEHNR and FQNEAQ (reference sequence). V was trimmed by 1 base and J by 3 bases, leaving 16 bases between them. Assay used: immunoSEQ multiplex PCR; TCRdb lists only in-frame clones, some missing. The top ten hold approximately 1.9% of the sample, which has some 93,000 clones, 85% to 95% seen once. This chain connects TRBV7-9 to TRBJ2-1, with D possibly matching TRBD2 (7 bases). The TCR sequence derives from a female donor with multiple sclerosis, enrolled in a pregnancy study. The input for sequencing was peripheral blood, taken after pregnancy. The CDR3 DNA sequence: TGTGCCAGCAGCTTAGGATACGGCGGGGGCGGCTACAATGAGCAGTTCTTC. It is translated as CASSLGYGGGGYNEQFF.